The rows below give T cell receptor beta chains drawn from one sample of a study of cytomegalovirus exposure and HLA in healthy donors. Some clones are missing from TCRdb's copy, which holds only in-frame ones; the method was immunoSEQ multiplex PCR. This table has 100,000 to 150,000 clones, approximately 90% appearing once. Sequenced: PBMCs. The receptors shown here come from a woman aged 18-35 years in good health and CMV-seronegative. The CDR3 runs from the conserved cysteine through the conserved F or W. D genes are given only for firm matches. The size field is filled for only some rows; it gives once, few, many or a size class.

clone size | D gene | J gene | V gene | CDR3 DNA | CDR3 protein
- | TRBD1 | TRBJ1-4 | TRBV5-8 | TGTGCCAGCAGCTTGGGCCGTGGTTATCAGGGGGAATCTGAAAAACTGTTTTTT | CASSLGRGYQGESEKLFF
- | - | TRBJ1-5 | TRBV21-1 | TGTGCCAGCAGCCCCTGCCCGCCCACCCCCCGGGACAGGGTGTGTTTTGTGGATTTT | CASSPCPPTPRDRVCFVDF
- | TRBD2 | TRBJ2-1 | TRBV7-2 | TGTGCCAGCAGCTTAGCCCCAGGACTAGCGAACAATGAGCAGTTCTTC | CASSLAPGLANNEQFF
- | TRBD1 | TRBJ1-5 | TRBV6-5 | TGTGCCAGCAGACCCGGGACAGGGGGCAATCAGCCCCAGCATTTT | CASRPGTGGNQPQHF
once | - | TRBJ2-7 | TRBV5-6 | TGTGCCAGCAGTCCGGACAGAGACGAGCAGTACTTC | CASSPDRDEQYF
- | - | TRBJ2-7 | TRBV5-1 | TGCGCCAGCAGCTTGATGGCTTTGAACTACGAGCAGTACTTC | CASSLMALNYEQYF
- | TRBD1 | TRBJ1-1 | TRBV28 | TGTGCCAGCAGAACACAGGGGCTAGGAGGTTTGAACACTGAAGCTTTCTTT | CASRTQGLGGLNTEAFF
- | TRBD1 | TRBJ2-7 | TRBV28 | TGTGCCAGCAGTAACAGGGGAGTGGGCTACGAGCAGTACTTC | CASSNRGVGYEQYF
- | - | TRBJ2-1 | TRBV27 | TGTGCCAGCAGTTTATCCCCTAGCAATGAGCAGTTCTTC | CASSLSPSNEQFF
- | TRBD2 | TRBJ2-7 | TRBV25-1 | TGTGCCAGCCAGCTAGCGGGAGGGCTCGAGCAGTACTTC | CASQLAGGLEQYF
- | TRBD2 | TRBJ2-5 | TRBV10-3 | TGTGCCACACGGTTGGGACTAGTATCGGAGACCCAGTACTTC | CATRLGLVSETQYF
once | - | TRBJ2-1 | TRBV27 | TGTGCCAGCAGTGCCGGGACACGTGAATTCTTC | CASSAGTREFF
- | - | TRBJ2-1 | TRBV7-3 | TGTGCCAGCAGCTTCATTGACAATGAGCAGTTCTTC | CASSFIDNEQFF
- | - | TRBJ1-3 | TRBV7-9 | TGTGCCAGCAGCCCGGCCTGGGGAGGAGGAAACACCATATATTTT | CASSPAWGGGNTIYF
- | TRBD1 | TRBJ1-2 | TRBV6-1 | TGTGCCAGCCGGGACAGGCCCTATGGCTACACCTTC | CASRDRPYGYTF
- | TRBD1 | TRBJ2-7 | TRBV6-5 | TGTGCCAGCAGCCAATACTGGACAGGACCCTACGAGCAGTACTTC | CASSQYWTGPYEQYF
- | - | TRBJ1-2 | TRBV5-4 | TGTGCCAGCTTAGCCCGGGGGGGATCTGTTGGCTACACCTTC | CASLARGGSVGYTF
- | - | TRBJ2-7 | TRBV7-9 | TGTGCCAGCAGCTTAGGGGCCGAGCAGTACTTC | CASSLGAEQYF
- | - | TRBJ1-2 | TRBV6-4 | TGTGCCAGCAGTGACTCGAGCCCCGACACTGACTATGGCTACACCTTC | CASSDSSPDTDYGYTF
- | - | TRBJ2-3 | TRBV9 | TGTGCCAGCAGCGTAGGCCTAGGAGGCACAGATACGCAGTATTTT | CASSVGLGGTDTQYF
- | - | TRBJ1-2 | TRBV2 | TGTGCCAGCAAGGGGCAGGGGAAGTATGGCTACACCTTC | CASKGQGKYGYTF
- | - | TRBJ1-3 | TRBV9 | TGTGCCAGCAGCGTAGAAGAGGGAGGTCGGGGCACCATATATTTT | CASSVEEGGRGTIYF
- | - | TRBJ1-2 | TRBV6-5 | TGTGCCAGCAGTTACTCGAGGTGGTCGGAAGGCACTGGCTACACCTTC | CASSYSRWSEGTGYTF
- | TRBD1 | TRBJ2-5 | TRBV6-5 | TGTGCCAGCAGTTGGGGACAGCTCTACACAGAACAGTACTTC | CASSWGQLYTEQYF
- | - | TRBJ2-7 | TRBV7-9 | TGTGCCAGCAGTCAACAGGCCTACGAGCAGTACTTC | CASSQQAYEQYF
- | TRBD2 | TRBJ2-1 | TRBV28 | TGTGCCAGCAGTGCCACTAGCGGGAGGAGCTCCTACAATGAGCAGTTCTTC | CASSATSGRSSYNEQFF
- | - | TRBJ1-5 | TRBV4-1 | TGCGCCAGCAGCCAAGTTTCCTCCATCGGTCAGCCCCAGCATTTT | CASSQVSSIGQPQHF
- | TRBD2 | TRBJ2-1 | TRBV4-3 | TGCGCCAGCAGCCAAGATCGAGGGACTATCAATGAGCAGTTCTTC | CASSQDRGTINEQFF